These 20 T cell receptor beta chains originate from one sample sequenced in a study of cytomegalovirus exposure and HLA in healthy donors. Profiling relied on immunoSEQ multiplex PCR, and the TCRdb table lists in-frame clones only, not all of them. The table includes some 170,000 clones, 70% to 90% detected once. Material: PBMCs. These receptors all stem from a woman in her twenties or thirties in good health and CMV-seronegative.

This clone has a handful of counts. V gene TRBV6-6 combines with J gene TRBJ2-5, with 10 positions matching TRBD2. The germline V gene encodes CDR1 MNHNY and CDR2 SVGAGI (reference sequence). The CDR3 spans 16 residues. V lost 2 bases, J lost 4 bases, and 7 bases stayed unmatched. CDR3 DNA sequence: TGTGCCAGCAGTTACACGGTAGCGGGAGGACTAGAGACCCAGTACTTC. Translating it yields CASSYTVAGGLETQYF.

The chain uses TRBV15 and TRBJ2-5; TRBD2 matches at 10 bases. The CDR3 consists of 16 residues. V lost 1 base and J lost 4; bases outside the gene matches: 6. Germline-derived CDR1 and CDR2 are LNHNV and YYDKDF (reference sequence). CDR3 DNA: TGTGCCACCAGCAGAGGGGCTAGCGGGGGTGGAGAGACCCAGTACTTC. Encoded protein: CATSRGASGGGETQYF.

This sequence joins TRBV18 and TRBJ1-1; D is perhaps TRBD1 (6 bases). The germline V gene encodes CDR1 KGHSH and CDR2 LQKENI. V dropped 3 bases and J dropped 4 bases, with 15 bases sitting between them. The CDR3 has 15 residues. The CDR3: CASSPIRGASTEAFF. The CDR3 DNA is TGTGCCAGCTCACCCATCAGGGGTGCAAGCACTGAAGCTTTCTTT. Full variable domain (missing parts from reference TRBV18 and TRBJ1-1): NAGVMQNPRHLVRRRGQEARLRCSPMKGHSHVYWYRQLPEEGLKFMVYLQKENIIDESGMPKERFSAEFPKEGPSILRIQQVVRGDSAAYFCASSPIRGASTEAFFGQGTRLTVV.

The rearrangement links TRBV4-1 to TRBJ1-4, with 8 bases matching TRBD1. This CDR3 region has 17 residues. The junction had 9 bases not matched to a gene; V was cut back by 1 base and J by 5 bases. Per germline, CDR1 MGHRA and CDR2 YSYEKL. The CDR3 loop is CASSQGTGPDLNEKLFF. The CDR3 coding sequence is TGCGCCAGCAGCCAAGGGACAGGGCCGGACTTAAATGAAAAACTGTTTTTT.

The CDR3 coding sequence is TGTGCCAGCAGTTACTCGGGAAGGGCAGGCACAGATACGCAGTATTTT. It codes for CASSYSGRAGTDTQYF. The J gene is TRBJ2-3, the V gene TRBV6-5, with D unclear. CDR3 length: 16 amino acids. The V gene's germline CDR1 is MNHEY and CDR2 SVGAGI. V gave up 0 bases and J gave up 1 base, with 11 bases separating them.

The V call is TRBV10-3, the J call TRBJ1-2, with D uncertain. CDR3 length equals 17 residues. From germline, CDR1 is ENHRY and CDR2 SYGVKD. V dropped 0 bases and J dropped 8 bases, with 22 bases sitting between them. The CDR3 loop is CAISESMVLTGVKGYTF. CDR3 nucleotides: TGTGCCATCAGTGAGTCGATGGTTCTCACCGGGGTCAAAGGCTACACCTTC.

The CDR3 nucleotides read TGTGCCAGTCGGGCCCTCCTTATCAATCAGCCCCAGCATTTT. The encoded protein is CASRALLINQPQHF. The genes are TRBV19 and TRBJ1-5; no firm D call. The CDR3 spans 14 residues. Germline CDR1 and CDR2: LNHDA and SQIVND (reference sequence). V gave up 8 bases and J gave up 3 bases, with 14 bases separating them.

There are a few counts of this clone. The genes are TRBV4-1 and TRBJ2-5, with a tentative D call TRBD2 (5 bases). Germline CDR1 is MGHRA and CDR2 is YSYEKL. Trimming shortened V by 0 bases and J by 3 bases, and 11 bases separated the two germline ends. CDR3 size: 15 residues. In nucleotides, the CDR3 is TGCGCCAGCAGCCAAGAGGGGAGAACCGAAGAGACCCAGTACTTC. As protein: CASSQEGRTEETQYF.

This clone was seen a single time. The chain carries TRBV13 and TRBJ2-4; D gene unclear. CDR3 length: 15 amino acids. Germline values: CDR1 PRHDT, CDR2 FYEKMQ (reference sequence). Trimming shortened V by 6 bases and J by 6 bases, and 18 bases separated the two germline ends. CDR3 DNA: TGTGCCAGCAGTCCGACGGATTCTACCGCAAACATTCAGTACTTC. It is translated as CASSPTDSTANIQYF.

The V gene is TRBV28, the J gene TRBJ1-2, with TRBD1 as a possible D gene (5 bases). Germline V gene data show CDR1 as MDHEN and CDR2 as SYDVKM. This CDR3 is built from 15 residues. The V gene lost 5 bases and the J gene lost 5 bases, with 18 bases spanning the gap. The CDR3 reads CASSLGTFEIYGYTF. CDR3 DNA sequence: TGTGCCAGCAGTCTAGGGACGTTCGAGATTTATGGCTACACCTTC.

J is TRBJ2-1 and V is TRBV28, with 8 bases that match TRBD2. V gave up 1 base and J gave up 10 bases; unmatched junction bases: 12. This CDR3 spans 16 amino acids. CDR1 and CDR2 from the germline V gene are MDHEN and SYDVKM. The CDR3 DNA sequence: TGTGCCAGCAGTTTATCCTTTAGCGGGGTCGGTGGGGAGCAGTTCTTC. Its translation: CASSLSFSGVGGEQFF.

This sequence joins TRBV10-2 and TRBJ2-1, with 14 positions matching TRBD2. Germline V gives CDR1 WSHSY, CDR2 SAAADI. CDR3 length: 18 residues. The ends lost 6 bases at V and 0 bases at J; junction bases unmatched: 7. CDR3 protein: CASRRTSGGSSSYNEQFF. CDR3 DNA: TGCGCCAGCAGACGGACTAGCGGGGGGTCCAGCTCCTACAATGAGCAGTTCTTC.

The chain joins TRBV29-1 to TRBJ2-1; 7 bases fit TRBD2. CDR3 length: 12 amino acids. V lost 4 bases and J lost 7; bases outside the gene matches: 4. CDR1 SQVTM and CDR2 ANQGSEA come from the germline V gene. The DNA for the CDR3 is TGCAGCGTTGGGACTAGGTTTAATGAGCAGTTCTTC. It is translated as CSVGTRFNEQFF.

The V and J genes are TRBV5-1 and TRBJ2-4, with D possibly being TRBD1 (6 bases). The CDR3 is 19 amino acids. Trimming removed 4 bases at V and 0 bases at J, with 23 bases between. Germline CDR1 is SGHRS and CDR2 is YFSETQ. The CDR3 coding sequence is TGCGCCAGCAGCCCTACGAGAACGAATGGACAGCTAGCCAAAAACATTCAGTACTTC. Translating gives CASSPTRTNGQLAKNIQYF.

V gene TRBV28 combines with J gene TRBJ1-4, with D possibly matching TRBD1 (6 bases). Trimming pared 7 bases from V and 3 bases from J, leaving 15 bases between. The CDR3 has 15 residues. Germline CDR1 and CDR2: MDHEN and SYDVKM. The CDR3 protein is CASIVNREPNEKLFF. The CDR3 DNA reads TGTGCCAGCATAGTTAACAGGGAACCTAATGAAAAACTGTTTTTT.

Of note for this clone: The sample contains more than one DNA sequence encoding this CDR3. V is TRBV7-2 and J is TRBJ2-5; D is undetermined. Between the trimmed V and J ends, which lost 1 base and 4 bases, there was a span of 4 bases. The CDR3 is made up of 12 amino acids. Germline assignment: CDR1 SGHTA and CDR2 FQGNSA. The CDR3 protein is CASSLVPETQYF. The CDR3 region has the DNA TGTGCCAGCAGCTTAGTGCCAGAGACCCAGTACTTC.

The rearrangement joins TRBV6-6 to TRBJ2-7; no reliable D call. Deletions cut 2 bases from V and 1 base from J, with 9 bases between. Per the germline V gene, CDR1 is MNHNY and CDR2 is SVGAGI (reference sequence). This CDR3 contains 14 residues. The DNA for the CDR3 is TGTGCCAGCAGTTACGCTCAATCGTCCTACGAGCAGTACTTC. It yields the protein CASSYAQSSYEQYF.

The chain has TRBV5-1 and TRBJ2-1, with 7 bases matching TRBD1. From germline, CDR1 is SGHRS and CDR2 YFSETQ. This CDR3 contains 15 residues. The V segment lost 6 bases and the J segment 0 bases; nucleotides outside the gene matches: 6. The CDR3: CASTQGESSYNEQFF. The CDR3 region has the DNA TGCGCCAGCACCCAGGGGGAAAGCTCCTACAATGAGCAGTTCTTC.

V is TRBV7-8 and J is TRBJ2-3; 13 nucleotides line up with TRBD2. CDR1 is SGHVS and CDR2 is FQNEAQ in the germline V gene. The length of the CDR3 is 17 residues. The V and J ends lost 5 bases and 2 bases, in that order; junction bases with no gene match: 7. Here the CDR3 reads CASSGRTSGSFTDTQYF. The CDR3 DNA reads TGTGCCAGCAGCGGGCGGACTAGCGGGAGCTTCACAGATACGCAGTATTTT.

The gene calls are TRBV7-2 and TRBJ1-5; tentative D call: TRBD1 (6 bases). Trimming cost V 4 bases and J 0 bases, with 13 bases left between them. Germline CDR1 and CDR2: SGHTA and FQGNSA. The CDR3 is 16 amino acids. The CDR3 bases are TGTGCCAGCAGCTCCACAGGACAGCTTAGCAATCAGCCCCAGCATTTT. Residues: CASSSTGQLSNQPQHF.